A single sample gave rise to the 25 T cell receptor beta chains below, sequenced in a study of blood T cell repertoires in COVID-19. Profiled with immunoSEQ multiplex PCR; TCRdb holds only in-frame clones, not every one. The data hold 150,000 to 200,000 clones, with 70% to 90% observed a single time. The sample comprised peripheral blood. The origin of the receptors is a man in his 60s with active or convalescent COVID-19.

The rearrangement joins TRBV10-2 to TRBJ1-2; D call uncertain. The length of the CDR3 is 13 residues. The V gene's germline CDR1 is WSHSY and CDR2 SAAADI. V was shortened by 3 bases and J by 4 bases, with 9 bases between the two germline ends. Here the CDR3 reads CASSDGGSYGYTF. CDR3 in DNA: TGCGCCAGCAGTGATGGAGGGTCCTATGGCTACACCTTC.

The chain joins TRBV6-5 to TRBJ2-7, with TRBD2 matching over 8 bases. Trimming took 7 bases from V and 6 from J; bases not matched to a gene: 11. This CDR3 is built from 14 residues. CDR1 and CDR2 (germline): MNHEY, SVGAGI. The CDR3 nucleotides read TGTGCCAGCACCACCATAGCGGGGTACGGCGAGCAGTACTTC. Translated, it gives CASTTIAGYGEQYF.

The chain carries TRBV15 and TRBJ2-1; 10 positions match TRBD2. CDR1 is LNHNV, CDR2 YYDKDF, per germline (reference sequence). CDR3 length equals 16 residues. The V segment lost 6 bases and the J segment 4 bases; nucleotides outside the gene matches: 9. The CDR3 bases are TGTGCCACCAGTGTAGGTAGCGGGGGGACGTACAATGAGCAGTTCTTC. This encodes CATSVGSGGTYNEQFF.

The V call is TRBV6-6, the J call TRBJ2-2; 13 bases fit TRBD2. J lost 7 bases, V lost 6 bases, and 5 bases had no gene match. This CDR3 contains 15 residues. CDR1 and CDR2 (germline): MNHNY, SVGAGI (reference sequence). The CDR3 sequence: CASRHGLAGVGELFF. For the CDR3, the DNA is TGTGCCAGCAGGCATGGACTAGCGGGGGTCGGGGAGCTGTTTTTT.

V gene TRBV12-5 combines with J gene TRBJ2-2; tentatively, D is TRBD2 (6 bases). The CDR3 length is 15 residues. Trimming stripped 6 bases from V and 3 bases from J, with 14 bases between. CDR1 is LGHNT, CDR2 FRNRAP, per germline. As DNA, the CDR3 is TGTGCTAGTGGCCTTGGGGGGACCTACACCGGGGAGCTGTTTTTT. It codes for CASGLGGTYTGELFF.

The chain joins TRBV10-3 to TRBJ2-5; D perhaps matches TRBD1 (6 bases). Trimming left V 2 bases short and J 9 bases short, with 16 bases between. The CDR3 sequence is 14 residues long. The germline gives CDR1 ENHRY, CDR2 SYGVKD. The CDR3 is CAISEATGARAQYF. CDR3 sequence (DNA): TGTGCCATCAGTGAGGCGACAGGAGCCAGGGCCCAGTACTTC.

About this clone: Other DNA sequences in this specimen translate into the identical CDR3. The V and J genes are TRBV2 and TRBJ2-1; the match to TRBD2 covers 9 bases. Germline trimming cut 8 bases from V and 2 bases from J; bases unmatched to any gene: 4. This CDR3 comprises 14 residues. CDR1 is SNHLY, CDR2 FYNNEI, per germline. CDR3 nucleotides: TGTGCCAGCTCCCTAGCGGGGACCTACAATGAGCAGTTCTTC. Its translation is CASSLAGTYNEQFF.

The chain is built from TRBV29-1 and TRBJ1-1; no firm D call. V dropped 5 bases and J dropped 0 bases, with 10 bases sitting between them. The germline V gene has CDR1 SQVTM and CDR2 ANQGSEA. The CDR3 has 13 residues. CDR3 residues: CSVLVQLNTEAFF. CDR3 in DNA: TGCAGCGTTCTCGTACAGCTGAACACTGAAGCTTTCTTT.

The rearrangement joins TRBV6-5 to TRBJ1-5, with 8 bases lining up with TRBD1. The CDR3 has 15 residues. Germline V gene data show CDR1 as MNHEY and CDR2 as SVGAGI. V shed 6 bases and J 6 bases; nucleotides not matched to a gene: 10. The CDR3 sequence is CASRATGVGGQPQHF. The CDR3 nucleotides are TGTGCCAGCAGAGCGACAGGGGTTGGGGGTCAGCCCCAGCATTTT.

V usage is TRBV18 and J usage is TRBJ1-6, with 7 bases aligning to TRBD1. After removal of 4 bases from V and 5 bases from J, the junction contained 2 bases not matched to a gene. Germline values: CDR1 KGHSH, CDR2 LQKENI. The length of the CDR3 is 14 residues. The CDR3, as DNA: TGTGCCAGCTCACGGACAGGACATAATTCACCCCTCCACTTT. Translated, it gives CASSRTGHNSPLHF.

This chain uses TRBV19 with TRBJ1-5; 9 positions match TRBD1. V lost 6 bases and J lost 4; bases outside the gene matches: 4. This CDR3 comprises 14 residues. Germline CDR1 LNHDA, CDR2 SQIVND (reference sequence). The CDR3 region has the DNA TGTGCCAGTAGCTCGGGACAGGGAAATCAGCCCCAGCATTTT. Protein: CASSSGQGNQPQHF.

The chain uses TRBV2 and TRBJ1-5, with D hard to call. The CDR3 is made up of 17 amino acids. V was cut by 4 bases and J by 2 bases, with 18 bases left in between. CDR1 and CDR2 (germline): SNHLY, FYNNEI. The CDR3 spells CASSAVAGGRGNQPQHF. The CDR3 coding sequence is TGTGCCAGCAGTGCGGTCGCTGGCGGCAGAGGCAATCAGCCCCAGCATTTT.

The rearrangement uses TRBV7-2 and TRBJ1-2; maybe TRBD1 (6 bases). CDR3 length equals 15 residues. V was clipped by 5 bases and J by 7 bases, with 20 bases between them. Germline V gene lookup returns CDR1 SGHTA and CDR2 FQGNSA. CDR3 amino acids: CASSRGGSMAGGYTF. The CDR3, as DNA: TGTGCCAGCAGCCGGGGGGGCAGTATGGCTGGTGGCTACACCTTC.

The chain has TRBV24-1 and TRBJ2-3, with D possibly being TRBD2 (5 bases). The CDR3 contains 16 residues. V was pared by 5 bases and J by 0 bases, with 14 bases between. Germline CDR1 KGHDR, CDR2 SFDVKD. In DNA, the CDR3 is TGTGCCACCAGTGCGCGCGGTTCGGGAAGCACAGATACGCAGTATTTT. Translating it yields CATSARGSGSTDTQYF.

J is TRBJ2-2 and V is TRBV19; 7 bases are shared with TRBD2. CDR1 is LNHDA, CDR2 SQIVND, per germline (reference sequence). V shed 7 bases, J shed 8 bases, and the junction held 4 bases outside the gene matches. The CDR3 length is 12 residues. The CDR3 loop is CASIERGGELFF. Written as DNA, the CDR3 is TGTGCCAGTATAGAGCGGGGAGGGGAGCTGTTTTTT.

The chain uses TRBV12-3 or TRBV12-4 and TRBJ1-1, with D unclear. CDR3 length: 12 amino acids. Trimming took off 5 bases at V and 1 base at J, with 5 bases between the two ends. CDR3 DNA: TGTGCCAGCAGTCCTAGGAACACTGAAGCTTTCTTT. Protein sequence: CASSPRNTEAFF.

The J gene is TRBJ2-2, the V gene TRBV6-6, with D possibly matching TRBD1 (5 bases). Germline-derived CDR1 and CDR2 are MNHNY and SVGAGI (reference sequence). The CDR3 is made up of 16 amino acids. V lost 6 bases and J lost 0, with 14 bases in between. CDR3 coding DNA: TGTGCCAGCAGCCGCCAGGGTGGTGCGAACACCGGGGAGCTGTTTTTT. Translated, it gives CASSRQGGANTGELFF.

The table lists this clone with a count of one. V usage is TRBV2 and J usage is TRBJ1-5, with D uncertain. The V gene lost 8 bases and the J gene lost 3 bases, with 11 bases spanning the gap. The CDR3 spans 13 residues. CDR1 SNHLY and CDR2 FYNNEI come from the germline V gene. CDR3 sequence: CASEAGSNQPQHF. The CDR3 region has the DNA TGTGCCAGCGAGGCGGGCTCCAATCAGCCCCAGCATTTT. The full variable domain, in which reference TRBV2 and TRBJ1-5 provide the parts outside the CDR3, is EPEVTQTPSHQVTQMGQEVILRCVPISNHLYFYWYRQILGQKVEFLVSFYNNEISEKSEIFDDQFSVERPDGSNFTLKIRSTKLEDSAMYFCASEAGSNQPQHFGDGTRLSIL.

The chain couples TRBV30 to TRBJ2-5, with 12 bases aligning to TRBD2. Trimming cost V 3 bases and J 4 bases; bases outside gene matches: 6. CDR1 and CDR2 (germline): GTSNPN, SVGIG (reference sequence). The CDR3 runs 15 residues. The CDR3 coding sequence is TGTGCCTGGAGCTTTACTAGCGGGGGGTTAGAGACCCAGTACTTC. Translating it yields CAWSFTSGGLETQYF.

This clone has only a few counts. The rearrangement uses TRBV7-6 and TRBJ2-5; maybe TRBD1 (6 bases). The V end was cut by 1 base, the J end by 4 bases, with 10 bases between. This CDR3 is built from 14 residues. The germline V gene has CDR1 SGHVS and CDR2 FNYEAQ. The CDR3 region has the DNA TGTGCCAGCAGCTTAGGAGGGGGAACAGAGACCCAGTACTTC. This gives the protein CASSLGGGTETQYF.

The CDR3 sequence is CASSPTGQGENGYTF. CDR3 coding DNA: TGTGCCAGCAGTCCAACGGGACAGGGGGAAAATGGCTACACCTTC. V gene TRBV6-5 combines with J gene TRBJ1-2, with 11 bases fitting TRBD1. This CDR3 comprises 15 residues. V trimming: 5 bases; J trimming: 6 bases; junction bases outside the gene matches: 8. Germline lookup yields CDR1 MNHEY and CDR2 SVGAGI.

In nucleotides, the CDR3 is TGCGCCAGCAGCGGGGGAAACCCAGGGGGCACCGAGACCCAGTACTTC. Protein sequence: CASSGGNPGGTETQYF. The chain uses TRBV5-1 and TRBJ2-5; TRBD1 aligns across 8 bases. Germline V gene sequence: CDR1 SGHRS, CDR2 YFSETQ. The CDR3 totals 16 residues. Trimming took 4 bases from V and 5 from J; bases not matched to a gene: 13. The whole variable domain, filled in from reference TRBV5-1 and TRBJ2-5, reads KAGVTQTPRYLIKTRGQQVTLSCSPISGHRSVSWYQQTPGQGLQFLFEYFSETQRNKGNFPGRFSGRQFSNSRSEMNVSTLELGDSALYLCASSGGNPGGTETQYFGPGTRLLVL.

The chain joins TRBV3-1 (or the pseudogene TRBV3-2) to TRBJ2-3, with a weak D call TRBD2 (6 bases). CDR3 length: 15 amino acids. The germline gives CDR1 LGHDT, CDR2 YNNKEL (reference sequence). V lost 4 bases to trimming and J lost 2 bases, with 13 bases between them. The CDR3 nucleotides read TGTGCCAGCAGCCTTATGGCGGGGAACACAGATACGCAGTATTTT. Its protein is CASSLMAGNTDTQYF.

The chain uses TRBV7-9 and TRBJ1-2; D is undetermined. Trimming removed 4 bases at V and 4 bases at J, with 10 bases between. CDR1 and CDR2 from the germline V gene are SEHNR and FQNEAQ (reference sequence). The CDR3 covers 13 residues. The CDR3 DNA sequence: TGTGCCAGCAGCTCAGCAATGGCCTATGGCTACACCTTC. The encoded protein is CASSSAMAYGYTF.

The chain couples TRBV6-4 to TRBJ2-1, with 8 bases lining up with TRBD2. The trim removed 8 bases at V and 4 bases at J, leaving 13 bases unmatched. Germline values: CDR1 MRHNA, CDR2 SNTAGT. The CDR3 consists of 16 residues. The CDR3: CASSAQAGVFYNEQFF. CDR3 sequence (DNA): TGTGCCAGCTCAGCCCAAGCGGGGGTTTTTTACAATGAGCAGTTCTTC.